These 9 T cell receptor beta chains came from one sample sequenced in a study of blood T cell repertoires in COVID-19. Measured with immunoSEQ multiplex PCR; TCRdb has only the in-frame clones, and not every one. There are roughly 110,000 clones in the sample; approximately 81% occur only once, and roughly 3.5% lies in the top ten. Source material: peripheral blood. These receptors were collected from a man aged 35-49 years with acute or convalescent COVID-19.

V gene TRBV12-5 combines with J gene TRBJ1-1, with 7 bases that match TRBD1. The CDR3 covers 13 residues. J lost 10 bases, V lost 2 bases, and 7 bases had no gene match. The germline gives CDR1 LGHNT, CDR2 FRNRAP. CDR3 protein: CASGLFDTGAAFF. The CDR3 DNA follows: TGTGCTAGTGGTTTGTTCGACACAGGGGCAGCTTTCTTT.

The V and J genes are TRBV18 and TRBJ1-1; the D gene is possibly TRBD1 (6 bases). Germline values: CDR1 KGHSH, CDR2 LQKENI. Between the trimmed V and J ends, which lost 6 bases and 6 bases, there was a span of 14 bases. The CDR3 has 13 residues. CDR3: CASSKGVEAEAFF. The CDR3 bases are TGTGCCAGCTCCAAGGGGGTGGAGGCTGAAGCTTTCTTT.

The gene calls are TRBV11-2 and TRBJ2-1; D call uncertain. Germline CDR1 SGHAT, CDR2 FQNNGV. V lost 5 bases and J 7 bases, leaving 6 bases between the germline ends. The CDR3 contains 11 residues. The CDR3 sequence: CASSLTNEQFF. Here the CDR3 DNA reads TGTGCCAGCAGCCTTACAAATGAGCAGTTCTTC.

The rearrangement uses TRBV2 and TRBJ2-1; 15 bases agree with TRBD2. Germline-derived CDR1 and CDR2 are SNHLY and FYNNEI. This CDR3 is built from 18 residues. The V gene end was trimmed by 7 bases and the J gene end by 0 bases; junction bases not matched to a gene: 7. CDR3 sequence: CASKSGTSGGSSYNEQFF. The DNA for the CDR3 is TGTGCCAGCAAGTCTGGGACTAGCGGGGGGAGCTCCTACAATGAGCAGTTCTTC.

The chain recombines TRBV2 with TRBJ2-1; 8 bases are a match to TRBD1. The junction had 1 base not matched to a gene; V was cut back by 7 bases and J by 8 bases. In germline, CDR1 is SNHLY, CDR2 FYNNEI. This CDR3 region has 11 residues. The CDR3 region is CASNRGYEQFF. The CDR3 DNA sequence: TGTGCCAGCAACAGGGGGTATGAGCAGTTCTTC. Drawing the rest from reference TRBV2 and TRBJ2-1, the complete variable domain is EPEVTQTPSHQVTQMGQEVILRCVPISNHLYFYWYRQILGQKVEFLVSFYNNEISEKSEIFDDQFSVERPDGSNFTLKIRSTKLEDSAMYFCASNRGYEQFFGPGTRLTVL.

J is TRBJ2-7 and V is TRBV3-1 (or the pseudogene TRBV3-2); 9 bases map to TRBD2. V lost 0 bases, J lost 8 bases, and 14 bases stayed unmatched. Germline V gene lookup returns CDR1 LGHDT and CDR2 YNNKEL (reference sequence). The CDR3 contains 17 residues. CDR3 nucleotides: TGTGCCAGCAGCCAAGACGATCCAGCGGGGGGCTCCCCGCAGCAGTACTTC. The encoded protein is CASSQDDPAGGSPQQYF.

CDR3 in DNA: TGTGCCACCAGAGCCCTAGGGGGCGGCTACACCTTC. Its translation: CATRALGGGYTF. This chain connects TRBV24-1 to TRBJ1-2; 7 bases are shared with TRBD1. Germline V gene lookup returns CDR1 KGHDR and CDR2 SFDVKD. The CDR3 runs 12 residues. The ends lost 7 bases at V and 8 bases at J; junction bases unmatched: 6.

V gene TRBV14 combines with J gene TRBJ1-3; 9 bases are shared with TRBD1. The CDR3 totals 15 residues. Germline V CDR1 and CDR2: SGHDN, FVKESK. Trimming removed 2 bases from V and 6 bases from J; junction bases left unmatched: 5. CDR3 nucleotides: TGTGCCAGCAGCCAAATAACAGGGGGCAAAAACACCATATATTTT. Its translation: CASSQITGGKNTIYF.

This chain joins TRBV2 and TRBJ2-2; D remains unclear. CDR1 is SNHLY, CDR2 FYNNEI, per germline. Trimming took off 6 bases at V and 3 bases at J, with 5 bases between the two ends. The length of the CDR3 is 12 residues. The CDR3 is CASRRYTGELFF. The CDR3 DNA follows: TGTGCCAGCAGGAGGTACACCGGGGAGCTGTTTTTT.